This T cell receptor (beta chain) came from a study of blood T cells in healthy people across ages. The CDR3 consists of 11 residues. Germline CDR1 reads SQVTM; CDR2 reads ANQGSEA. The V and J ends lost 7 bases and 2 bases respectively, with 7 bases between them. Study results and limitations: The study regarded diversity estimates from one million T cells as underestimates.

Primed by a sample-barcoded 5' primer and a J-beta primer mix, a second PCR proceeded for 7 to 11 cycles. A single record per CDR3 protein comes from TCRdb applying MiXCR to the 5' RACE reads. Among more than 450,000 distinct CDR3 sequences listed, about 25% were seen once. This clonotype has only a few counts. No antigen is known for it. The sample was also linked to a second study, of T cells of mothers and their children.

This chain links TRBV29-1 with TRBJ2-3, with D uncertain. This TCR was recovered from a boy under 10 years old in good health. Sequences were obtained from blood. CDR3: CSAKNTDTQYF. In nucleotides, the CDR3 is TGCAGCGCCAAAAACACAGATACGCAGTATTTT.